These 8 T cell receptor beta chains were sequenced from one sample in a study of cytomegalovirus exposure and HLA in healthy donors (dated by TCRdb to 2016 to 2017). Receptors were amplified or captured by the immunoSEQ multiplex PCR assay. For the multiplex PCR, a mixture combining 60 forward primers for TCR Vbeta segments and 13 reverse primers for TCR Jbeta segments was used. TCRdb took this table from immuneACCESS and kept in-frame rearrangements with V and J called. Such tables lack part of the clones; where checked against another copy, unresolved V genes explain under half of the gap, and the rest is unexplained. The sample profile shows 85,000 to 120,000 clones; approximately 80% of them were found once. Of the sample, 1.5% to 2% falls within the top ten clones. The sequencing sample was made of PBMCs. The receptors here all came from a man in his fifties or sixties in good health and CMV-seronegative.

The gene calls are TRBV7-8 and TRBJ1-1; weak D call: TRBD1 (5 bases). CDR3 size: 14 residues. V lost 0 bases and J lost 6, with 11 bases in between. Germline V lookup: CDR1 SGHVS, CDR2 FQNEAQ. The DNA for the CDR3 is TGTGCCAGCAGCTTAGCCCTTGGGGGGGCTGAAGCTTTCTTT. Amino acid sequence: CASSLALGGAEAFF.

The rearrangement links TRBV7-2 to TRBJ1-4, with 7 bases that match TRBD1. CDR1 and CDR2 from the germline V gene are SGHTA and FQGNSA. The CDR3 consists of 14 residues. The V and J ends lost 2 bases and 6 bases, in that order; junction bases with no gene match: 3. CDR3 DNA: TGTGCCAGCAGCTTAAGGGGGCGCGATGAAAAACTGTTTTTT. As protein: CASSLRGRDEKLFF.

V and J are TRBV11-3 and TRBJ2-3; D is perhaps TRBD1 (6 bases). V lost 2 bases to trimming and J lost 5 bases, with 14 bases between them. This CDR3 has 15 amino acids. Germline-derived CDR1 and CDR2 are SGHNT and YENEEA. The CDR3 DNA follows: TGTGCCAGCAGCTTATCAGGGGCGATGGGAGATACGCAGTATTTT. This sequence encodes CASSLSGAMGDTQYF. Full variable domain (missing parts from reference TRBV11-3 and TRBJ2-3): EAGVVQSPRYKIIEKKQPVAFWCNPISGHNTLYWYLQNLGQGPELLIRYENEEAVDDSQLPKDRFSAERLKGVDSTLKIQPAELGDSAVYLCASSLSGAMGDTQYFGPGTRLTVL.

The CDR3: CASSISGTRNTGELFF. DNA of the CDR3: TGTGCCAGTAGTATTTCTGGGACTAGGAACACCGGGGAGCTGTTTTTT. V usage is TRBV19 and J usage is TRBJ2-2, with 8 nucleotides matching TRBD2. Trimming at V came to 3 bases and at J to 1 base, leaving 4 bases not matched to a gene. Germline V CDR1 and CDR2: LNHDA, SQIVND (reference sequence). This CDR3 contains 16 residues.

V is TRBV28 and J is TRBJ1-3, with 7 bases fitting TRBD1. J was trimmed by 3 bases and V by 6 bases; bases with no gene match: 2. Germline V gene sequence: CDR1 MDHEN, CDR2 SYDVKM. The CDR3 runs 13 residues. The CDR3 here is CASRGTDGNTIYF. The CDR3 coding sequence is TGTGCCAGCAGAGGGACAGATGGAAACACCATATATTTT.

This sequence joins TRBV7-2 and TRBJ1-2, with a possible D match to TRBD1 (5 bases). With 2 bases removed from V and 6 bases from J, the gap between germline ends came to 16 bases. The length of the CDR3 is 15 residues. The V gene's germline CDR1 is SGHTA and CDR2 FQGNSA. The CDR3 here is CASSLLTDGGDGYTF. CDR3 coding DNA: TGTGCCAGCAGCTTATTGACCGACGGGGGGGATGGCTACACCTTC.

The rearrangement uses TRBV30 and TRBJ2-5, with 7 positions matching TRBD1. With 0 bases clipped from V and 7 bases from J, the junction kept 11 bases outside the gene matches. This CDR3 has 15 amino acids. CDR1 GTSNPN and CDR2 SVGIG come from the germline V gene (reference sequence). This CDR3 reads CAWSVLTGAFGTQYF. The CDR3 DNA reads TGTGCCTGGAGTGTACTAACAGGGGCCTTTGGGACCCAGTACTTC.

The gene calls are TRBV9 and TRBJ1-6; TRBD1 might be the D (6 bases). Germline loops: CDR1 SGDLS, CDR2 YYNGEE. Trimming shortened V by 4 bases and J by 10 bases, and 18 bases separated the two germline ends. This CDR3 is 15 amino acids long. The CDR3 reads CASSPGDGSPSPLHF. As DNA, the CDR3 is TGTGCCAGCAGCCCAGGGGACGGCTCCCCATCACCCCTCCACTTT.